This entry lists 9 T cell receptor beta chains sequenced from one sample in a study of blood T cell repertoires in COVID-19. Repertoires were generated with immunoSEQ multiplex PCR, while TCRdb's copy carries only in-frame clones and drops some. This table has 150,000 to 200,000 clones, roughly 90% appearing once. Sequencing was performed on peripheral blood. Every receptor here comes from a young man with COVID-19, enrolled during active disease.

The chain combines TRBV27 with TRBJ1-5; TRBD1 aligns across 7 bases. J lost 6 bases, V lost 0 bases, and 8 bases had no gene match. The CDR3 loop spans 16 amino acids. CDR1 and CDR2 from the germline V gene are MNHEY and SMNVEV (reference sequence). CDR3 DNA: TGTGCCAGCAGTTTATCGTTCAGGGGGAGAGGTCAGCCCCAGCATTTT. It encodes CASSLSFRGRGQPQHF.

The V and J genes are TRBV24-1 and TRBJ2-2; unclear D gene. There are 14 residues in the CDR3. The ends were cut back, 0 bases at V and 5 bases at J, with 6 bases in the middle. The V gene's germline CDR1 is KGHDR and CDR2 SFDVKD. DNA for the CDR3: TGTGCCACCAGTGATTTGGCGGCTACCGGGGAGCTGTTTTTT. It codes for CATSDLAATGELFF.

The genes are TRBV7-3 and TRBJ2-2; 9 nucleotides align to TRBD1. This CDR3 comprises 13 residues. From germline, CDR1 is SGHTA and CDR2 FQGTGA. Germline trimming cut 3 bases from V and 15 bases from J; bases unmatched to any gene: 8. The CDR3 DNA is TGTGCCAGCAGCTTCTCCGGGACAGGGATGATGTTTTTT. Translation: CASSFSGTGMMFF.

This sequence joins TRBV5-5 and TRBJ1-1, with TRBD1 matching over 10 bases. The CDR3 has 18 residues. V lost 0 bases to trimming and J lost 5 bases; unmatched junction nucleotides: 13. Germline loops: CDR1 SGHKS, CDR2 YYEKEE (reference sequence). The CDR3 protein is CASSLEWGQGRLRTEAFF. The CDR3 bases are TGTGCCAGCAGCTTGGAGTGGGGACAGGGGCGTTTGAGGACTGAAGCTTTCTTT.

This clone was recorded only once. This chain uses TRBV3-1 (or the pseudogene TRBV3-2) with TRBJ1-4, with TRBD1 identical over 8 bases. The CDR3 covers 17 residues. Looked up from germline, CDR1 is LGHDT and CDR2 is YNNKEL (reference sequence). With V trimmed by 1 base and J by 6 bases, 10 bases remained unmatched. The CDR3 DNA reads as TGTGCCAGCAGCCAAGCCTTAACAGGGGGTTTCTATGAAAAACTGTTTTTT. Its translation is CASSQALTGGFYEKLFF.

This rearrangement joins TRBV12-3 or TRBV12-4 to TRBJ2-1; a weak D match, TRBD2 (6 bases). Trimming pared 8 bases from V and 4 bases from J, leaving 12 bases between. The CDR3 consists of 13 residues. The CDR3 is CASRPGVYNEQFF. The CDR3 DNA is TGTGCCAGCCGACCGGGGGTTTACAATGAGCAGTTCTTC.

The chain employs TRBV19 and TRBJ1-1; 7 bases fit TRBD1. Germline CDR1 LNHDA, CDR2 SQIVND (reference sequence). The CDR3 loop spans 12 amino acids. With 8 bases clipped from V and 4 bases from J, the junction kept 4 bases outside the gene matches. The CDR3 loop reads CASFRGITEAFF. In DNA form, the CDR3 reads TGTGCCAGTTTCAGGGGGATCACTGAAGCTTTCTTT.

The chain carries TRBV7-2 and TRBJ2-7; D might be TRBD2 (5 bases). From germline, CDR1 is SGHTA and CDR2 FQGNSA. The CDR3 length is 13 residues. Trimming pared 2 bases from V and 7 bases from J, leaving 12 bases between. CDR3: CASSLYDPGEQYF. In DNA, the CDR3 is TGTGCCAGCAGCTTATACGATCCGGGAGAGCAGTACTTC.

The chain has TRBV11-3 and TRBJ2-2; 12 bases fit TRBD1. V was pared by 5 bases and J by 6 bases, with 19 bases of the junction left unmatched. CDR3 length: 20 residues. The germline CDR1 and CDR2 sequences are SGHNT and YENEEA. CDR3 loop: CASSPATGTGGRGRAGELFF. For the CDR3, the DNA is TGTGCCAGCAGCCCAGCCACCGGGACAGGGGGCAGGGGGAGAGCCGGGGAGCTGTTTTTT.